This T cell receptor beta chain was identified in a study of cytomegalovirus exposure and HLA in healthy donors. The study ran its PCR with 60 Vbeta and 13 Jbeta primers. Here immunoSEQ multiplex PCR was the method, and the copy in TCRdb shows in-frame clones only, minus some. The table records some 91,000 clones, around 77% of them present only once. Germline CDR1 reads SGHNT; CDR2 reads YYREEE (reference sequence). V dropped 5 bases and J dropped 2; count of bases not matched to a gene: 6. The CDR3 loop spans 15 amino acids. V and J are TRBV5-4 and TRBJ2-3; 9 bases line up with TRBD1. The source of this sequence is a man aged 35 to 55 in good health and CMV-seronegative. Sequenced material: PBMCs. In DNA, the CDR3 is TGTGCCAGCAGGGACCGGGACAGGGTCACAGATACGCAGTATTTT. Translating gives CASRDRDRVTDTQYF.